These 13 T cell receptor beta chains came from one sample sequenced in a study of cytomegalovirus exposure and HLA in healthy donors. A multiplex PCR was run with 60 Vbeta primers and 13 Jbeta primers. TCRdb's table, derived via immunoSEQ multiplex PCR, lists solely in-frame clones and lacks some. Of 190,000 or so clones in the sample, about 76% were seen once. Sequencing input: PBMCs. These receptors were collected from a male donor in good health and CMV-seropositive.

The chain is built from TRBV21-1 and TRBJ1-2; the table's D gene call, TRBD1, was not cross checked with the DNA. TRBV21-1 is a listed pseudogene. The CDR3 runs to 18 residues. The CDR3 is CASSGSGDSKGLHYGYTF. CDR3 DNA: TGTGCCAGCAGCGGCTCAGGGGATAGTAAGGGGTTGCACTATGGCTACACCTTC.

The chain carries TRBV27 and TRBJ1-1; D not certain. CDR1 is MNHEY and CDR2 is SMNVEV in the germline V gene (reference sequence). V was shortened by 7 bases and J by 4 bases, with 10 bases between the two germline ends. There are 12 residues in the CDR3. The CDR3 coding sequence is TGTGCCAGCAAAGAGGATTGCACTGAAGCTTTCTTT. It codes for CASKEDCTEAFF.

The chain joins TRBV19 to TRBJ2-7; 11 nucleotides line up with TRBD2. Germline CDR1 and CDR2: LNHDA and SQIVND (reference sequence). The V gene end was trimmed by 4 bases and the J gene end by 5 bases; junction bases not matched to a gene: 16. The CDR3 consists of 18 residues. The CDR3 DNA reads as TGTGCCAGTAGTAGAAAGGTCACTAGCGGGAGAGTTTCGGACGAGCAGTACTTC. Translated: CASSRKVTSGRVSDEQYF.

Note on this clone: One end of the junction does not line up with germline, which may come from a read error. Other DNA sequences in this sample translate to the same CDR3. The rearrangement joins TRBV7-6 to TRBJ2-7; D gene uncertain. Germline CDR1 SGHVS, CDR2 FNYEAQ. This CDR3 contains 13 residues. The CDR3 coding sequence is TGTGCCAGCAGTTTAGTTATGCAGGACGAGCAGTACTTC. As protein: CASSLVMQDEQYF. The full variable domain, completed using reference TRBV7-6 and TRBJ2-7, is GAGVSQSPRYKVTKRGQDVALRCDPISGHVSLYWYRQALGQGPEFLTYFNYEAQQDKSGLPNDRFSAERPEGSISTLTIQRTEQRDSAMYRCASSLVMQDEQYFGPGTRLTVT.

This clone was found once. V is TRBV5-1 and J is TRBJ1-2; no clear D. The CDR3 has 13 amino acids. Trimming removed 6 bases from V and 4 bases from J, with 13 bases in between. Germline CDR1 SGHRS, CDR2 YFSETQ. This chain's CDR3 is CASTRSLSYGYTF. DNA for the CDR3: TGCGCCAGCACGCGGTCGCTAAGCTATGGCTACACCTTC.

The chain carries TRBV11-2 and TRBJ2-1; 8 nucleotides agree with TRBD1. CDR1 and CDR2 (germline): SGHAT, FQNNGV. Trimming at V came to 6 bases and at J to 3 bases, leaving 7 bases not matched to a gene. This CDR3 contains 15 residues. The CDR3 loop is CASSLDRVGYNEQFF. The CDR3 region has the DNA TGTGCCAGCAGTTTGGACAGGGTGGGCTACAATGAGCAGTTCTTC.

This sequence joins TRBV6-5 and TRBJ1-2; TRBD1 matches at 9 bases. Germline CDR1 reads MNHEY; CDR2 reads SVGAGI. Germline trimming cut 4 bases from V and 0 bases from J; bases unmatched to any gene: 3. The CDR3 sequence is 15 residues long. In DNA, the CDR3 is TGTGCCAGCAGTTTCCGGACAGGGGCTAACTATGGCTACACCTTC. Residues: CASSFRTGANYGYTF.

The CDR3 DNA is TGTGCCAGCAGCCCGGGACAGGGGAGCTCCTACGAGCAGTACTTC. Its translation is CASSPGQGSSYEQYF. The chain recombines TRBV7-3 with TRBJ2-7, with TRBD1 matching 10 bases. V shed 5 bases and J 0 bases; nucleotides not matched to a gene: 4. Germline-derived CDR1 and CDR2 are SGHTA and FQGTGA. CDR3 length: 15 residues.

The gene calls are TRBV6-6 and TRBJ1-6; D perhaps matches TRBD1 (5 bases). Germline assignment: CDR1 MNHNY and CDR2 SVGAGI (reference sequence). The CDR3 is 12 amino acids. V lost 8 bases to trimming and J lost 10 bases, with 12 bases between them. The DNA for the CDR3 is TGTGCCAGCTCCGGGGGAACGTCACCCCTCCACTTT. Translating gives CASSGGTSPLHF.

The CDR3 DNA reads as TGTGCCAGCCGAGGCGGCGGTCCGAACACCGGGGAGCTGTTTTTT. This gives the protein CASRGGGPNTGELFF. The chain links TRBV7-3 to TRBJ2-2, with no clear D. CDR3 length: 15 amino acids. The germline V gene encodes CDR1 SGHTA and CDR2 FQGTGA. Trimming removed 8 bases at V and 0 bases at J, with 13 bases between.

This clone has only one observation. The limits of the CDR3 on the DNA are not certain, so only TCRdb's listed CDR3 is given. The V gene is TRBV27, the J gene TRBJ1-1; the table's D call TRBD1 went unverified against the DNA. Germline-derived CDR1 and CDR2 are MNHEY and SMNVEV (reference sequence). The CDR3 is 15 amino acids long, termini counted. The CDR3 sequence: CASSSSTGRNTEAFF.

The chain links TRBV6-5 to TRBJ2-7; D is uncertain. The V gene's germline CDR1 is MNHEY and CDR2 SVGAGI. CDR3 length: 14 amino acids. V lost 6 bases to trimming and J lost 0 bases, with 12 bases between them. DNA of the CDR3: TGTGCCAGCAGCCGCGCCGGTACCTCCTACGAGCAGTACTTC. This translates into CASSRAGTSYEQYF.

This clone appeared once. The chain recombines TRBV7-8 with TRBJ1-4; perhaps TRBD1 as D (6 bases). Trimming took off 4 bases at V and 8 bases at J, with 14 bases between the two ends. Germline assignment: CDR1 SGHVS and CDR2 FQNEAQ. This CDR3 has 14 residues. CDR3 in DNA: TGTGCCAGCAGCTCGACAGGTCTGCGGGAAAAACTGTTTTTT. Translation gives CASSSTGLREKLFF. The full variable domain, rest sourced from reference TRBV7-8 and TRBJ1-4, is GAGVSQSPRYKVAKRGQDVALRCDPISGHVSLFWYQQALGQGPEFLTYFQNEAQLDKSGLPSDRFFAERPEGSVSTLKIQRTQQEDSAVYLCASSSTGLREKLFFGSGTQLSVL.